This T cell receptor (beta chain) emerged from a study of shared clonotypes between healthy human individuals. It was at deep level that the assay was run. TCRdb's copy holds only in-frame clones and misses some; the assay was immunoSEQ multiplex PCR. The sample lists about 1,800,000 clones; approximately 95% were seen once. Study outcomes and limitations: Rarefaction demonstrated incomplete sorted-subset sequencing despite large depth. Generally, naive subsets came out with larger estimated richness than memory subsets.

Trimming cost V 8 bases and J 6 bases, with 10 bases left between them. The CDR3 spans 11 residues. CDR1 and CDR2 (germline): MNHEY, SMNVEV (reference sequence). Naive CD8 isolation took CD45RO-negative cells positively selected for CCR7 and excluded terminally differentiated effector memory CD45RA+ cells. Regarding this clone: Its specificity is unknown.

The rearrangement joins TRBV27 to TRBJ1-2; no reliable D call. The sequenced material came from naive CD8+ T cells sorted from blood. This TCR was recovered from a man aged 18 to 29 in good health. The CDR3 region has the DNA TGTGCCAGCGGTCTAAGGGATGGCTACACCTTC. Translated: CASGLRDGYTF.